The rows below give T cell receptor beta chains drawn from one sample of a study of blood T cells in healthy people across ages. TCRdb independently ran MiXCR on the 5' RACE reads; one entry per CDR3 protein. The table lists about 970,000 distinct CDR3 sequences, roughly 47% of them singletons. The sequenced sample consisted of blood. The receptors were sampled from a woman aged 55-70 years in good health. The CDR3 runs from the conserved cysteine through the conserved F or W. A D gene is named only where the DNA matches it firmly. A clone size is listed for some rows: how often the clone was seen (once, few, many), or a class if it is expanded.

TRBJ2-1 TRBV27 NA NA TGTGCCAGCAGTTTTATCCCTGCTCGTTCCTACAATGAGCAGTTCTTC CASSFIPARSYNEQFF
TRBJ2-7 TRBV3-1 NA NA TGTGCCAGCACATGGCCAGGGGAGTACTTC CASTWPGEYF
TRBJ2-1 TRBV6-2/TRBV6-3 once TRBD1 TGTGCCAGCAGTCAATCGACAGGGGCCGAGCAGTTCTTC CASSQSTGAEQFF
TRBJ2-7 TRBV20-1 NA NA TGCAGTGCTAGAGACGTGGGGGACGAGCAGTACTTC CSARDVGDEQYF
TRBJ1-6 TRBV7-9 few TRBD1 TGTGCCAGCAGCAGCCGGGACAGGGGTTATTCACCCCTCCACTTT CASSSRDRGYSPLHF
TRBJ2-7 TRBV4-3 few TRBD2 TGCGCCAGCAGCCAAGATCCGGCTAGCGGGGAAGGTCACGAGCAGTACTTC CASSQDPASGEGHEQYF
TRBJ2-3 TRBV30 NA NA TGTGCCTGGAGTGTACAAGTCGGACCGCAGTATTTT CAWSVQVGPQYF
TRBJ2-3 TRBV20-1 NA NA TGCAGTGCTACCCTGACAGATACGCAGTATTTT CSATLTDTQYF
TRBJ1-4 TRBV5-5 few NA TGTGCCAGCAGCTTGGCCCTTAATGAAAAACTGTTTTTT CASSLALNEKLFF
TRBJ2-1 TRBV7-2 NA TRBD2 TGTGCCAACAGCGGGACTAGCGGGAGGCACGAGCAGTTCTTC CANSGTSGRHEQFF
TRBJ2-1 TRBV28 NA TRBD2 TGTGCCAGCAGTGGACTAGCGGGAACTACACGCGATGGGCAGTTCTTC CASSGLAGTTRDGQFF
TRBJ2-6 TRBV7-8 many NA TGTGCCAGCAGCTTTGCTGGGGCCAACGTCCTGACTTTC CASSFAGANVLTF
TRBJ2-3 TRBV4-1 few TRBD2 TGCGCCAGCAGCCAAAACGCGGGAGGGCCGGATACGCAGTATTTT CASSQNAGGPDTQYF
TRBJ2-5 TRBV6-5 NA TRBD2 TGTGCCAGCAGTTACAGACCTCCAACTAGCGGGAGGGCCAGAGAGACCCAGTACTTC CASSYRPPTSGRARETQYF
TRBJ2-5 TRBV12-3/TRBV12-4 NA TRBD2 TGTGCCAGCAGTTTAGGACTAGCGGGGCCGTACCAAGAGACCCAGTACTTC CASSLGLAGPYQETQYF
TRBJ2-1 TRBV27 NA NA TGTGCCAGCAGTGTCATGGACGCCTACAATGAGCAGTTCTTC CASSVMDAYNEQFF
TRBJ2-7 TRBV2 NA TRBD2 TGTGCCAGCAGCGTCGGGACTAGCTTTTCTCCTTACGAGCAGTACTTC CASSVGTSFSPYEQYF
TRBJ2-1 TRBV12-3/TRBV12-4 NA NA TGTGCCAGCAGTTTAAGGGGTAGCGGCTTCTCCTACAATGAGCAGTTCTTC CASSLRGSGFSYNEQFF
TRBJ1-5 TRBV6-5 few NA TGTGCCAGCAGACGACAGACACATAGCAATCAGCCCCAGCATTTT CASRRQTHSNQPQHF
TRBJ1-5 TRBV11-2 NA NA TGTGCCAGCAGCGCAAACGGGGGCAGCAATCAGCCCCAGCATTTT CASSANGGSNQPQHF
TRBJ2-5 TRBV7-2 NA TRBD2 TGTGCCAGCCAGGCGGCAGCGGGACAAGAGACCCAGTACTTC CASQAAAGQETQYF
TRBJ2-7 TRBV7-2 NA NA TGTGCCAGCAGCCTACCCCCGGCCGAATACGAGCAGTACTTC CASSLPPAEYEQYF
TRBJ2-7 TRBV4-3 NA TRBD2 TGCGCCAGCAGCCAAGATCGCCTAGCGGACTACGAGCAGTACTTC CASSQDRLADYEQYF
TRBJ2-7 TRBV20-1 NA TRBD1 TGCAGTGCCATTCGAGACAGGGCGGAGACCCGGTACTTC CSAIRDRAETRYF
TRBJ1-5 TRBV6-2/TRBV6-3 NA NA TGTGCCAGCAGTTACACCCAAGCCGCCCAGCCCCAGCATTTT CASSYTQAAQPQHF
TRBJ2-7 TRBV6-5 NA NA TGTGCCAGCAGGACCGCAGGGACCTACGAGCAGTACTTC CASRTAGTYEQYF
TRBJ2-3 TRBV10-3 NA TRBD1 TGTGCCATCAGTGAGCTCAAGGGGGCTCCAGATACGCAGTATTTT CAISELKGAPDTQYF
TRBJ1-1 TRBV5-1 NA TRBD1 TGTGCCAGCAGCAAACCACAGGGGTACACTGAAGCTTTCTTT CASSKPQGYTEAFF
TRBJ2-2 TRBV5-1 NA NA TGCGCCAGCAGCTGGGAGACAGGCGGAACCGGGGAGCTGTTTTTT CASSWETGGTGELFF
TRBJ2-7 TRBV12-3/TRBV12-4 NA TRBD1 TGTGCCAGCAGGGGACAGACTAACTACGAGCAGTACTTC CASRGQTNYEQYF
TRBJ2-1 TRBV3-1 NA NA TGTGCCAGCAGCCAAGAGGGGCTAGCGTACAATGAGCAGTTCTTC CASSQEGLAYNEQFF
TRBJ2-3 TRBV9 NA TRBD2 TGTGCCAGCAGCGCCGGGACTAGCGATGGGAATACGCAGTATTTT CASSAGTSDGNTQYF
TRBJ2-1 TRBV6-2/TRBV6-3 NA TRBD1 TGTGCCAGCAGTCACAGGGGCGGCAATGAGCAGTTCTTC CASSHRGGNEQFF
TRBJ2-7 TRBV6-6 few TRBD2 TGTGCCAGCAGTACCCAAACTAGCGGACCAGCCTACGAGCAGTACTTC CASSTQTSGPAYEQYF
TRBJ2-7 TRBV4-1 NA NA TGCGCCAGCAGCCAGTGGACCGTGTCCTACGAGCAGTACTTC CASSQWTVSYEQYF
TRBJ1-4 TRBV6-6 NA NA TGTGCCAGCAGTTACGAGTTCACCTCGGCAACTAATGAAAAACTGTTTTTT CASSYEFTSATNEKLFF
TRBJ1-1 TRBV15 NA NA TGTGCCACCAGCAGAGCGTTGGCAGAGCCAGCTTTCTTT CATSRALAEPAFF
TRBJ2-3 TRBV7-8 NA NA TGTGCCAGCAGCCGCCGGGTGAGCCTTACCACAGATACGCAGTATTTT CASSRRVSLTTDTQYF
TRBJ1-2 TRBV6-6 few NA TGTGCCAGCAGCCCACGGGCAGGGTATCATGGCTACACCTTC CASSPRAGYHGYTF
TRBJ2-3 TRBV4-2 NA TRBD1 TGTGCCAGCAGCTCAGGGGGAGTGGGAGACATAGATACGCAGTATTTT CASSSGGVGDIDTQYF
TRBJ1-1 TRBV3-1 NA TRBD1 TGTGCCAGCAGCCACGGGACAGGGCGGGAAGCTTTCTTT CASSHGTGREAFF
TRBJ2-3 TRBV6-2/TRBV6-3 NA TRBD2 TGTGCCAGCAGTTACACGGGAGGAGGATATACGCAGTATTTT CASSYTGGGYTQYF
TRBJ2-2 TRBV6-5 few NA TGTGCCAGCAGTGCCGGGAACACCGGGGAGCTGTTTTTT CASSAGNTGELFF
TRBJ2-7 TRBV7-2 NA TRBD2 TGTGCCAGCAGCGCTCCTAGCGGGAGGGCATCCTACGAGCAGTACTTC CASSAPSGRASYEQYF
TRBJ2-7 TRBV4-1 NA NA TGCGCCAGCAGCCAATCCCGGGACGGGAACTACGAGCAGTACTTC CASSQSRDGNYEQYF
TRBJ2-2 TRBV6-6 NA TRBD1 TGTGCCAGCAGTCCTGGGACAGGGGGTGCCGGGGAGCTGTTTTTT CASSPGTGGAGELFF
TRBJ1-3 TRBV29-1 NA NA TGCAGCGTTGATTCCCCGGGGGGAAACACCATATATTTT CSVDSPGGNTIYF
TRBJ2-7 TRBV20-1 few NA TGCAGTCCCAAAGACAGGAGTTCTTCCTACGAGCAGTACTTC CSPKDRSSSYEQYF
TRBJ2-1 TRBV20-1 NA TRBD2 TGCAGTGCTAGCGAGACTAGCGGGAGAGATAATGAGCAGTTCTTC CSASETSGRDNEQFF
TRBJ2-7 TRBV7-8 few NA TGTGCCAGCAGCTTAACCCGACAGGTGGTGTTAGGCTACGAGCAGTACTTC CASSLTRQVVLGYEQYF